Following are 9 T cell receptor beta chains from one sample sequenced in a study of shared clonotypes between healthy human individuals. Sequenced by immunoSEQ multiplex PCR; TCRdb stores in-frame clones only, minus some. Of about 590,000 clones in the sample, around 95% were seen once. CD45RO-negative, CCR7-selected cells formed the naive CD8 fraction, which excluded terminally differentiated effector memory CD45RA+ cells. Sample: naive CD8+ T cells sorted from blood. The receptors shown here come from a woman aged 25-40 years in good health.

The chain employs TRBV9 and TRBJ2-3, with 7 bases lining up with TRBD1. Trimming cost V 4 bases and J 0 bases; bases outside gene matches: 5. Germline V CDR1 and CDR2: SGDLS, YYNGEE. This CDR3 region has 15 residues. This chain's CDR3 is CASSTGTASTDTQYF. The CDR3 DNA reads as TGTGCCAGCAGCACTGGGACAGCTAGCACAGATACGCAGTATTTT. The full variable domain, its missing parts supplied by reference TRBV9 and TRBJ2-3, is DSGVTQTPKHLITATGQRVTLRCSPRSGDLSVYWYQQSLDQGLQFLIQYYNGEERAKGNILERFSAQQFPDLHSELNLSSLELGDSALYFCASSTGTASTDTQYFGPGTRLTVL.

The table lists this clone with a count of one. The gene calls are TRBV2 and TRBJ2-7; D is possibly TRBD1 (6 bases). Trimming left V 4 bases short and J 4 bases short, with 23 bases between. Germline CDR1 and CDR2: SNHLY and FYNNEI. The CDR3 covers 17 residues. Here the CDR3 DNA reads TGTGCCAGCAGTGTCGAAAAGGGAACAGGGTTCAAGTACGAGCAGTACTTC. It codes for CASSVEKGTGFKYEQYF.

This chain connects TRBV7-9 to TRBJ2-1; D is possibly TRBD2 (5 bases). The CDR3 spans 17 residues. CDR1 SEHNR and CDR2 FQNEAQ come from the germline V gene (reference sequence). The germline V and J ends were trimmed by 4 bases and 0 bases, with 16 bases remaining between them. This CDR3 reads CASSSASTSASYNEQFF. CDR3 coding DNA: TGTGCCAGCAGCTCGGCTAGCACATCAGCCTCCTACAATGAGCAGTTCTTC.

CDR3 nucleotide sequence: TGTGCCAGCAGTCAATCGGGCAGCGGGAGGCCTCCACAAGAGACCCAGTACTTC. Protein sequence: CASSQSGSGRPPQETQYF. The chain is built from TRBV27 and TRBJ2-5, with TRBD2 matching over 9 bases. This CDR3 region has 18 residues. Germline V gene lookup returns CDR1 MNHEY and CDR2 SMNVEV (reference sequence). V lost 5 bases to trimming and J lost 2 bases; unmatched junction nucleotides: 15.

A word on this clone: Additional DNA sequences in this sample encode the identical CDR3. The CDR3, as DNA: TGTGCCAGCAGCTTAGATCCTCGAAACGAGCAGTACTTC. Protein: CASSLDPRNEQYF. The V call is TRBV11-2, the J call TRBJ2-7; D gene ambiguous. The CDR3 has 13 residues. The germline CDR1 and CDR2 sequences are SGHAT and FQNNGV. The germline V and J ends were trimmed by 0 bases and 5 bases, with 8 bases remaining between them.

CDR3 in DNA: TGTGCCAGCAGTTGGGTAGGGTCCGACTACGAGCAGTACTTC. Its protein product is CASSWVGSDYEQYF. The chain recombines TRBV27 with TRBJ2-7; the D is unclear. The CDR3 is 14 residues long. CDR1 and CDR2 (germline): MNHEY, SMNVEV (reference sequence). V lost 4 bases, J lost 3 bases, and 13 bases lay in between.

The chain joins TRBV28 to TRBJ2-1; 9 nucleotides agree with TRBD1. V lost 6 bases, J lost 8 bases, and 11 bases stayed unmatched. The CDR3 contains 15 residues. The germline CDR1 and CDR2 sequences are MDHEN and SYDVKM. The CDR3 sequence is CASSKRDRVRDEQFF. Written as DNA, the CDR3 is TGTGCCAGCAGCAAGCGGGACAGGGTTCGGGATGAGCAGTTCTTC.

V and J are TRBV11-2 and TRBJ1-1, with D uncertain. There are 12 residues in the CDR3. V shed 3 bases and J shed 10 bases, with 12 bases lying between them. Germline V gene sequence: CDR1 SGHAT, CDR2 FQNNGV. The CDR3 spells CASSLGGSLAFF. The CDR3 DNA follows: TGTGCCAGCAGCTTGGGAGGGAGCCTAGCTTTCTTT.

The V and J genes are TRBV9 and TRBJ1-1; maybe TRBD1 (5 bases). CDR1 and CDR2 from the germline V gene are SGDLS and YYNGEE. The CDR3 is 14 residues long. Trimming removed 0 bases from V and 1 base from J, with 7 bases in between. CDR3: CASSVAGTNTEAFF. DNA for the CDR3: TGTGCCAGCAGCGTAGCGGGGACGAACACTGAAGCTTTCTTT. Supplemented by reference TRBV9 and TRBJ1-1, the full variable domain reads DSGVTQTPKHLITATGQRVTLRCSPRSGDLSVYWYQQSLDQGLQFLIQYYNGEERAKGNILERFSAQQFPDLHSELNLSSLELGDSALYFCASSVAGTNTEAFFGQGTRLTVV.